These 8 T cell receptor beta chains were sequenced from one sample in a study of blood T cell repertoires in COVID-19. Here immunoSEQ multiplex PCR was the method, and the copy in TCRdb shows in-frame clones only, minus some. Among 110,000 to 150,000 clones, roughly 75% were seen once, and the ten largest hold approximately 6%. The specimen was PBMCs or T cells enriched from blood (not recorded which). Receptor source: a woman between 50 and 59 years old who had recovered from COVID-19.

V and J are TRBV5-1 and TRBJ2-3; 13 bases agree with TRBD2. The CDR3 covers 16 residues. The germline V gene has CDR1 SGHRS and CDR2 YFSETQ. V shed 4 bases and J 2 bases; nucleotides not matched to a gene: 4. The CDR3 nucleotides are TGCGCCAGCAGCCCGGGGACTAGCGGGGACACAGATACGCAGTATTTT. It codes for CASSPGTSGDTDTQYF.

This clone was seen more than once but under ten times. This chain joins TRBV9 and TRBJ2-1; 8 nucleotides align to TRBD2. CDR3 length equals 16 residues. Germline assignment: CDR1 SGDLS and CDR2 YYNGEE. V dropped 0 bases and J dropped 4; count of bases not matched to a gene: 6. The DNA of the CDR3 is TGTGCCAGCAGCGTAGCTCGGCGGGGGGATTACAATGAGCAGTTCTTC. Its protein product is CASSVARRGDYNEQFF.

This clone was picked up one time. The rearrangement links TRBV12-3 or TRBV12-4 to TRBJ2-7, with a weak D call TRBD2 (6 bases). The CDR3 loop spans 12 amino acids. V lost 1 base, J lost 5 bases, and 6 bases lay in between. In nucleotides, the CDR3 is TGTGCCAGCAGTTTAGGGGGGGACGAGCAGTACGTC. It codes for CASSLGGDEQYV.

The genes are TRBV19 and TRBJ1-2, with 8 nucleotides matching TRBD1. The CDR3 totals 16 residues. The germline gives CDR1 LNHDA, CDR2 SQIVND (reference sequence). V shed 2 bases and J 3 bases; nucleotides not matched to a gene: 8. The DNA for the CDR3 is TGTGCCAGTAGTATAAACCGACAGGGGACCCACTATGGCTACACCTTC. As protein: CASSINRQGTHYGYTF.

This chain connects TRBV6-4 to TRBJ1-2; possibly TRBD1 for D (6 bases). This CDR3 region has 16 residues. CDR1 is MRHNA, CDR2 SNTAGT, per germline. V was trimmed by 3 bases and J by 7 bases, leaving 21 bases between them. This chain's CDR3 is CASSEEMDSYPSGYTF. CDR3 bases: TGTGCCAGCAGTGAAGAGATGGACAGCTACCCTAGTGGCTACACCTTC.

Points on this clone: The junction departs from the called germline gene at one end, perhaps through a read error. This rearrangement joins TRBV7-3 to TRBJ2-2; TRBD2 might be the D (7 bases). The CDR3 has 15 amino acids. Germline CDR1 is SGHTA and CDR2 is FQGTGA. CDR3 in amino acids: CASSLAGDYTEELFF. The CDR3 nucleotides read TGTGCCAGCAGCTTAGCAGGGGACTACACCGAGGAGCTGTTTTTT.

J is TRBJ2-5 and V is TRBV5-1; a weak D match, TRBD1 (6 bases). The V end lost 0 bases, the J end lost 1 base, and 10 bases lay between the germline ends. The CDR3 spans 15 residues. Germline CDR1 is SGHRS and CDR2 is YFSETQ. CDR3 sequence (DNA): TGCGCCAGCAGCTTGGGGCTCAGGGGCCAAGAGACCCAGTACTTC. It translates to CASSLGLRGQETQYF. The full variable domain, completed using reference TRBV5-1 and TRBJ2-5, is KAGVTQTPRYLIKTRGQQVTLSCSPISGHRSVSWYQQTPGQGLQFLFEYFSETQRNKGNFPGRFSGRQFSNSRSEMNVSTLELGDSALYLCASSLGLRGQETQYFGPGTRLLVL.

This chain connects TRBV6-4 to TRBJ2-2, with D tentatively TRBD1 (7 bases). Germline V gene sequence: CDR1 MRHNA, CDR2 SNTAGT. The CDR3 is 16 residues long. V was trimmed by 3 bases and J by 5 bases, leaving 16 bases between them. The CDR3 nucleotides are TGTGCCAGCAGTGAAGAGTCAGGGGGGTATACCGGGGAGCTGTTTTTT. Translation: CASSEESGGYTGELFF.